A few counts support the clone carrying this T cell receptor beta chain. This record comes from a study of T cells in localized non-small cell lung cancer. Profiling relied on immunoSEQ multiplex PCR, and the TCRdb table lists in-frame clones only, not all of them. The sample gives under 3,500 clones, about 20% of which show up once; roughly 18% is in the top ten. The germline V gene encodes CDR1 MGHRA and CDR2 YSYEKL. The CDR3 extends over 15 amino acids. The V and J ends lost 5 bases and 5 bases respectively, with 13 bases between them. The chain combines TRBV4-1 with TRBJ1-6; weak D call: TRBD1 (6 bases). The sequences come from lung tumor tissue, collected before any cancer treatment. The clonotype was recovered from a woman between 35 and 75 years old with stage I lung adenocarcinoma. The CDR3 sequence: CASSSTGHHNSPLHF. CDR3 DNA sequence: TGCGCCAGCAGCTCAACAGGGCACCATAATTCACCCCTCCACTTT.